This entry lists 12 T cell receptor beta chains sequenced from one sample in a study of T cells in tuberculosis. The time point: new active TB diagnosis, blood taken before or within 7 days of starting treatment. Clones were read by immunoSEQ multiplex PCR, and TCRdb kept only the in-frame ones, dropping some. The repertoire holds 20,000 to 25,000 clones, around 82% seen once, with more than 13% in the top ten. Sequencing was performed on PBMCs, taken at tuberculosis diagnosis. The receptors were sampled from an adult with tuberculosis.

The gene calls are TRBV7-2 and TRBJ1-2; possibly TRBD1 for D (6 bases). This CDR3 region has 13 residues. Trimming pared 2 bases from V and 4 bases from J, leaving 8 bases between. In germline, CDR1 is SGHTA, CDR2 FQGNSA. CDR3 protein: CASSLKGGYGYTF. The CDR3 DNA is TGTGCCAGCAGCTTAAAAGGGGGCTATGGCTACACCTTC.

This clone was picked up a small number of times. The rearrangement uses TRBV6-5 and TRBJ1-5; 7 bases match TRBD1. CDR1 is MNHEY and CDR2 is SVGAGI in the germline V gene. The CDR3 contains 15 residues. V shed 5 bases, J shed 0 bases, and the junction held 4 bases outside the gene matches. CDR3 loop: CASSLDRDSNQPQHF. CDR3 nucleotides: TGTGCCAGCAGTCTAGACAGGGATAGCAATCAGCCCCAGCATTTT.

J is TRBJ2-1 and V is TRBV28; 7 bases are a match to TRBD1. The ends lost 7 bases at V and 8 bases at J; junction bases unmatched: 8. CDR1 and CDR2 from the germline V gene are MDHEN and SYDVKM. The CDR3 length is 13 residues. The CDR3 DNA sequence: TGTGCCAGCATAAGCAGGGGGAGCGATGAGCAGTTCTTC. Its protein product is CASISRGSDEQFF.

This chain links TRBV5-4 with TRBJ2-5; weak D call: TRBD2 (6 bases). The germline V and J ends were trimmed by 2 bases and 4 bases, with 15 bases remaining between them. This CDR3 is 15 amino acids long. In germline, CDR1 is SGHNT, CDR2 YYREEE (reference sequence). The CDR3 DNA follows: TGTGCCAGCAGCTTAGGCCTTCAGGGAGGAGAGACCCAGTACTTC. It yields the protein CASSLGLQGGETQYF. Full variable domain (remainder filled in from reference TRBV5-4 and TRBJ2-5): ETGVTQSPTHLIKTRGQQVTLRCSSQSGHNTVSWYQQALGQGPQFIFQYYREEENGRGNFPPRFSGLQFPNYSSELNVNALELDDSALYLCASSLGLQGGETQYFGPGTRLLVL.

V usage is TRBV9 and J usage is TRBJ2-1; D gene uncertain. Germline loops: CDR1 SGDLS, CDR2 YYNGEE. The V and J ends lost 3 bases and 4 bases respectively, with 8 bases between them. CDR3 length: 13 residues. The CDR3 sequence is CASSGANYNEQFF. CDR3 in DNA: TGTGCCAGCAGCGGAGCGAATTACAATGAGCAGTTCTTC.

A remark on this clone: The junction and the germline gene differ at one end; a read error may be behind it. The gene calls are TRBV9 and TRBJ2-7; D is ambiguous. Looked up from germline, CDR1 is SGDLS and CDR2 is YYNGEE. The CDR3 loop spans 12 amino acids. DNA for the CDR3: TGTGCCAGCAGTTACCGGTCCTGCGAGCAGTACTTC. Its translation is CASSYRSCEQYF.

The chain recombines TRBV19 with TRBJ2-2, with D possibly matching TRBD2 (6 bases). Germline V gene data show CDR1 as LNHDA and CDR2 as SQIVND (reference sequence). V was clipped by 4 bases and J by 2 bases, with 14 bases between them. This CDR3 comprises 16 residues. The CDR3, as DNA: TGTGCCAGTAGTACAACGGGACTTGGAAACACCGGGGAGCTGTTTTTT. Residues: CASSTTGLGNTGELFF.

CDR3 nucleotides: TGCAGCGTTGTCCTCGGGGGGGAGGGAATGCCCCAGCATTTT. Residues: CSVVLGGEGMPQHF. The chain has TRBV29-1 and TRBJ1-5; a possible D gene is TRBD1 (5 bases). The germline V and J ends were trimmed by 4 bases and 9 bases, with 19 bases remaining between them. This CDR3 has 14 amino acids. CDR1 and CDR2 from the germline V gene are SQVTM and ANQGSEA.

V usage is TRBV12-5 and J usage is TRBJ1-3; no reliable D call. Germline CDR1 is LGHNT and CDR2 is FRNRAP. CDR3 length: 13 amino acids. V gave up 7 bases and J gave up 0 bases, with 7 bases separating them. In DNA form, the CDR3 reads TGTGCTAGTGCCTACAGCTCTGGAAACACCATATATTTT. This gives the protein CASAYSSGNTIYF.

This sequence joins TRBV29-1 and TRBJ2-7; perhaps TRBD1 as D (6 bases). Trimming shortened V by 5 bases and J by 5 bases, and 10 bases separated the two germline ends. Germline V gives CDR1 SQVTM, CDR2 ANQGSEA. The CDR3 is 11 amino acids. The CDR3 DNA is TGCAGCGTTTTCTACAGGGACGAGCAGTACTTC. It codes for CSVFYRDEQYF.

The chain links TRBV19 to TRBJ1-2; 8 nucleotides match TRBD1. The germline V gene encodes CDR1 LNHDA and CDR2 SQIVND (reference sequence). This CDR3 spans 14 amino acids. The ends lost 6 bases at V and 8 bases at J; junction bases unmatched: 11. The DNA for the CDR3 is TGTGCCAGTAGCCCCTCCCGGGACAGGAGCGGCTACACCTTC. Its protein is CASSPSRDRSGYTF.

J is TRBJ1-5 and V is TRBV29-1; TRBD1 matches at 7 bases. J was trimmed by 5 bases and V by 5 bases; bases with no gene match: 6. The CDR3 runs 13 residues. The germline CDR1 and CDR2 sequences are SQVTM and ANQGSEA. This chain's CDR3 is CSVRQGADQPQHF. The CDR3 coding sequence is TGCAGCGTTAGACAGGGAGCCGATCAGCCCCAGCATTTT.